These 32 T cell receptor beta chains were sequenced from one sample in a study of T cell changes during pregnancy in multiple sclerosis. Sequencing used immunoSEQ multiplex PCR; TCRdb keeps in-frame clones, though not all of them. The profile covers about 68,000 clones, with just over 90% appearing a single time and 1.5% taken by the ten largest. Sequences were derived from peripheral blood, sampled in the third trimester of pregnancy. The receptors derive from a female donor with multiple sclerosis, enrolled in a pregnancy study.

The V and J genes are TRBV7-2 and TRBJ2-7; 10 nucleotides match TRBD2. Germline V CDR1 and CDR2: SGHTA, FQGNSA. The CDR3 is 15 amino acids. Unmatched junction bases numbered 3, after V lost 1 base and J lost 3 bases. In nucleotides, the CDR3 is TGTGCCAGCAGCTTAGATCTAGCGGGAGTCTACGAGCAGTACTTC. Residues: CASSLDLAGVYEQYF. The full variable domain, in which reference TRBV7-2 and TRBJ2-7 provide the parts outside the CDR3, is GAGVSQSPSNKVTEKGKDVELRCDPISGHTALYWYRQSLGQGLEFLIYFQGNSAPDKSGLPSDRFSAERTGGSVSTLTIQRTQQEDSAVYLCASSLDLAGVYEQYFGPGTRLTVT.

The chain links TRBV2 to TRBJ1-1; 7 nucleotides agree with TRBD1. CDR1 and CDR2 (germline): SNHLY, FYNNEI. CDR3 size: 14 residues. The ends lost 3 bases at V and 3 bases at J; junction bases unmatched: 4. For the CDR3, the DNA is TGTGCCAGCAGTGAGAGTCAGGGGGACACTGAAGCTTTCTTT. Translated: CASSESQGDTEAFF.

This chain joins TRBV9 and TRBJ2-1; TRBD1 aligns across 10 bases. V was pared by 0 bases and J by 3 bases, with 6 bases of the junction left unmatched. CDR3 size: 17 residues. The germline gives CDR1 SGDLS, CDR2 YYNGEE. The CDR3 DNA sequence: TGTGCCAGCAGCGTAGGGACAGGGGGTGGGTTCTACAATGAGCAGTTCTTC. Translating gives CASSVGTGGGFYNEQFF.

CDR3 DNA sequence: TGTGCCAGCAGCCCGGGACTAGCGGGAGAGGCAGATACGCAGTATTTT. Residues: CASSPGLAGEADTQYF. The chain has TRBV11-3 and TRBJ2-3; 14 nucleotides align to TRBD2. V trimming: 5 bases; J trimming: 4 bases; junction bases outside the gene matches: 5. Per germline, CDR1 SGHNT and CDR2 YENEEA. The CDR3 contains 16 residues. The whole variable domain, remainder taken from reference TRBV11-3 and TRBJ2-3, is EAGVVQSPRYKIIEKKQPVAFWCNPISGHNTLYWYLQNLGQGPELLIRYENEEAVDDSQLPKDRFSAERLKGVDSTLKIQPAELGDSAVYLCASSPGLAGEADTQYFGPGTRLTVL.

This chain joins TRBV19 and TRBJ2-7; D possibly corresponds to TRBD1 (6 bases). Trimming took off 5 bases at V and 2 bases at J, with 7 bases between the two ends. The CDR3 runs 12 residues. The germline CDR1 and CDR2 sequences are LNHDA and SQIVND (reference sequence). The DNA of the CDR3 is TGTGCCAGTAGTCAGGGGCCCTACGAGCAGTACTTC. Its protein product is CASSQGPYEQYF.

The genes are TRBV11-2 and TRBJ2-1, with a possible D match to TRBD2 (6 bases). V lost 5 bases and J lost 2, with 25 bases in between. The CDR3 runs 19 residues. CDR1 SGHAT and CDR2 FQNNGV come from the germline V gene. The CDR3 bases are TGTGCCAGCAGCCAGAGACACGAAGGCAGCGGGTCAACCTACAATGAGCAGTTCTTC. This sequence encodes CASSQRHEGSGSTYNEQFF.

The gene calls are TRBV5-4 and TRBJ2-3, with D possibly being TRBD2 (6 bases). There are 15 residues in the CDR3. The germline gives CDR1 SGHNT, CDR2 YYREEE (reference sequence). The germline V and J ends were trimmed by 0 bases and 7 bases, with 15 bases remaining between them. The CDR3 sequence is CASSLDSGGMNTQYF. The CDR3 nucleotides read TGTGCCAGCAGCTTGGATTCTGGGGGGATGAATACGCAGTATTTT.

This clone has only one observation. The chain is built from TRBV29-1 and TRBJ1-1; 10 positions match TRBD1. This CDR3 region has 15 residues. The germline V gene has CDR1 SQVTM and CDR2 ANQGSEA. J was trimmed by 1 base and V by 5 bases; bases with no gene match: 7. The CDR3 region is CSVIGDRGQNTEAFF. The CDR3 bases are TGCAGCGTTATCGGGGACAGGGGACAGAACACTGAAGCTTTCTTT.

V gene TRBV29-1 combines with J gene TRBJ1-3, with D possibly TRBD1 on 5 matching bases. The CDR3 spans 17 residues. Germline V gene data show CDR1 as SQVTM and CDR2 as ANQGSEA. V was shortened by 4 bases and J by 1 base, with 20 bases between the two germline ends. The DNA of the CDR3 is TGCAGCGTTGTGGTCAGGGAAATGGCGGGGTCTGGAAACACCATATATTTT. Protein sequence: CSVVVREMAGSGNTIYF.

Here the CDR3 DNA reads TGTGCCAGCAGCTCGGTATTAGCGGTCTACAATGAGCAGTTCTTC. Translated, it gives CASSSVLAVYNEQFF. The chain is built from TRBV7-6 and TRBJ2-1, with D perhaps TRBD2 (6 bases). This CDR3 spans 15 amino acids. Trimming pared 4 bases from V and 3 bases from J, leaving 13 bases between. The germline CDR1 and CDR2 sequences are SGHVS and FNYEAQ.

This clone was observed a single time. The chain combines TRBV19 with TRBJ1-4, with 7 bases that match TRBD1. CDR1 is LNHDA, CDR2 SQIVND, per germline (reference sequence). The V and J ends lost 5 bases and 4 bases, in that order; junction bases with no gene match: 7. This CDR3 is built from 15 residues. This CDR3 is CASSVGQVLNEKLFF. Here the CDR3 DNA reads TGTGCCAGTAGTGTTGGACAGGTACTTAATGAAAAACTGTTTTTT.

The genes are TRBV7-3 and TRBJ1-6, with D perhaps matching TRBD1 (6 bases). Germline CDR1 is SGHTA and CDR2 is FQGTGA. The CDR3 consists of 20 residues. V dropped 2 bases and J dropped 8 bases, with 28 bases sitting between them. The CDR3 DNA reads TGTGCCAGCAGCTTACTTGGCAGGGGAATTGTCGTTGGTCTTGATTCACCCCTCCACTTT. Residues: CASSLLGRGIVVGLDSPLHF.

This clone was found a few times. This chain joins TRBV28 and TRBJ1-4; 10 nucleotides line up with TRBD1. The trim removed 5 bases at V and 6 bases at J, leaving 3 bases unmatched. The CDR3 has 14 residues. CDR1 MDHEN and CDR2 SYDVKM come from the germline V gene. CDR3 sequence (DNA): TGTGCCAGCAGTGGGGACAGGGGAGATGAAAAACTGTTTTTT. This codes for CASSGDRGDEKLFF.

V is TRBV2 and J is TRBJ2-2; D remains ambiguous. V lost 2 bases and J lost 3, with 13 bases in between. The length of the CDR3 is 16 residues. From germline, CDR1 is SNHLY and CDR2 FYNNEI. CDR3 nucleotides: TGTGCCAGCAGTGAACTATCTCCTTCGGACACCGGGGAGCTGTTTTTT. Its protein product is CASSELSPSDTGELFF.

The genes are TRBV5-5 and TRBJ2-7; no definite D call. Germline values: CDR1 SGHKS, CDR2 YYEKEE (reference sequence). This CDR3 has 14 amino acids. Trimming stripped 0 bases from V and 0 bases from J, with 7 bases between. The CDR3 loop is CASSLVLFSYEQYF. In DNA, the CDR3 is TGTGCCAGCAGCTTGGTCTTGTTCTCCTACGAGCAGTACTTC.

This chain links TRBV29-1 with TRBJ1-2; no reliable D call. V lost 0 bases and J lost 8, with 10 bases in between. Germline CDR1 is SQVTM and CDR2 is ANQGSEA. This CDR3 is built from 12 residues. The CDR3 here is CSVEDRNGGYTF. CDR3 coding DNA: TGCAGCGTTGAAGACCGGAACGGGGGCTACACCTTC.

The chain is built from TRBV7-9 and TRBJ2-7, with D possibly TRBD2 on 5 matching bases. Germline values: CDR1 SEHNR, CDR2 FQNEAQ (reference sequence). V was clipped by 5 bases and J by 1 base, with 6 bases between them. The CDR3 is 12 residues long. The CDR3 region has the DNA TGTGCCAGCAGCAGAGGGTCCTACGAGCAGTACTTC. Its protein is CASSRGSYEQYF.

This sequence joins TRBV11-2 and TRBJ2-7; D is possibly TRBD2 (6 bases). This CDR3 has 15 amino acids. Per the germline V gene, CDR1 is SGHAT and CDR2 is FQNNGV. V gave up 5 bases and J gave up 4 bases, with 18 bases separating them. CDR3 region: CASSPPGLALYEQYF. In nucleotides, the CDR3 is TGTGCCAGCAGCCCCCCCGGGCTAGCGCTTTACGAGCAGTACTTC.

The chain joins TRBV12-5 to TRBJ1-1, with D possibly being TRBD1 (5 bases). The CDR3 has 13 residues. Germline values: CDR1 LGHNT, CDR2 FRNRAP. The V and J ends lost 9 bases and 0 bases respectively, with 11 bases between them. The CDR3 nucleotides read TGTGCTAGCCTAGACAGTCTGAACACTGAAGCTTTCTTT. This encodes CASLDSLNTEAFF.

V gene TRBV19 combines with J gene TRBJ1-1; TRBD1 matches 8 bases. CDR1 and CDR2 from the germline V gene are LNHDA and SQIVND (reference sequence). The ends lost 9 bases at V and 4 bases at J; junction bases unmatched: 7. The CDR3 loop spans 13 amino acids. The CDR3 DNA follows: TGTGCCAGCAGGGTCACAGGGGGCACTGAAGCTTTCTTT. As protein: CASRVTGGTEAFF. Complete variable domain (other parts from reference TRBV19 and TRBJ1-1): DGGITQSPKYLFRKEGQNVTLSCEQNLNHDAMYWYRQDPGQGLRLIYYSQIVNDFQKGDIAEGYSVSREKKESFPLTVTSAQKNPTAFYLCASRVTGGTEAFFGQGTRLTVV.

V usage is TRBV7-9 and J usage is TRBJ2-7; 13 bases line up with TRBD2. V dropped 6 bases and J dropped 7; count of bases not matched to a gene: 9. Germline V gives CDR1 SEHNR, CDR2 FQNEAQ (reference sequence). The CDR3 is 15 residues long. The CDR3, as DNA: TGTGCCAGCAGTCCTGGACTAGCGGGAGCGGAAGAGCAGTACTTC. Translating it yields CASSPGLAGAEEQYF.

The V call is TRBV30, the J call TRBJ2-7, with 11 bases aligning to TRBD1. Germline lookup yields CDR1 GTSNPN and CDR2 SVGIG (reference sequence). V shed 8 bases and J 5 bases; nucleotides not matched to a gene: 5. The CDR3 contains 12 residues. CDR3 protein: CAGQGARDEQYF. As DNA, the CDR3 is TGTGCCGGACAGGGGGCGCGGGACGAGCAGTACTTC.

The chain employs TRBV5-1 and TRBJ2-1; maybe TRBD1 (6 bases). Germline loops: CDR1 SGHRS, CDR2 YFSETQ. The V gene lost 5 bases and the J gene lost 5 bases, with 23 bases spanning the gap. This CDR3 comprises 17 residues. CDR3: CASSGDNSEREHNEQFF. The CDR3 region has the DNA TGCGCCAGCAGTGGGGACAATTCAGAACGGGAACACAATGAGCAGTTCTTC.

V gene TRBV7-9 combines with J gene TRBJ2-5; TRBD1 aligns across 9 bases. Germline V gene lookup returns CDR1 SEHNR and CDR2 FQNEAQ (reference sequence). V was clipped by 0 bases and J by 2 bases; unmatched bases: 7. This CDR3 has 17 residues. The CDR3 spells CASSLAWVGQGQETQYF. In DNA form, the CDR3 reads TGTGCCAGCAGCTTAGCGTGGGTTGGACAGGGGCAAGAGACCCAGTACTTC.

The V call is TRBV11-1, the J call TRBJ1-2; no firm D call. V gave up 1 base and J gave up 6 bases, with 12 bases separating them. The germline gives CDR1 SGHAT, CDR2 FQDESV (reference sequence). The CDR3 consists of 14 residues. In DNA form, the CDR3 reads TGTGCCAGCAGCTTAGGACCCCCGGCGGATGGCTACACCTTC. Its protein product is CASSLGPPADGYTF. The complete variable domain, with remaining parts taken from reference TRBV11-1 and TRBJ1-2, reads EAEVAQSPRYKITEKSQAVAFWCDPISGHATLYWYRQILGQGPELLVQFQDESVVDDSQLPKDRFSAERLKGVDSTLKIQPAELGDSAMYLCASSLGPPADGYTFGSGTRLTVV.

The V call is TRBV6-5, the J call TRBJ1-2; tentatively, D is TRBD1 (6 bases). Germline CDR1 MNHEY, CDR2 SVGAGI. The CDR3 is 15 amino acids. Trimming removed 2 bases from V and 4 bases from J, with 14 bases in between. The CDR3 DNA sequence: TGTGCCAGCAGTTACGGCCCAGGGGCCCCCTATGGCTACACCTTC. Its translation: CASSYGPGAPYGYTF.

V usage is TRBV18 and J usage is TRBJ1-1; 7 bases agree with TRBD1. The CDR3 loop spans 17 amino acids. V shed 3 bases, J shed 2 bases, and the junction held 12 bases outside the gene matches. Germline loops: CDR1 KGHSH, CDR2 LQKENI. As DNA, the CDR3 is TGTGCCAGCTCACCTGTTATGGGGACAGAAACTAACACTGAAGCTTTCTTT. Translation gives CASSPVMGTETNTEAFF.

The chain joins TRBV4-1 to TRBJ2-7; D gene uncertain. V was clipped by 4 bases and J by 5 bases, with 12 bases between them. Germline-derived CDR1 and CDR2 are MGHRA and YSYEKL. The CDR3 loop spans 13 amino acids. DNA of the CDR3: TGCGCCAGCAGCCTAATCGAGGATAACGAGCAGTACTTC. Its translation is CASSLIEDNEQYF.

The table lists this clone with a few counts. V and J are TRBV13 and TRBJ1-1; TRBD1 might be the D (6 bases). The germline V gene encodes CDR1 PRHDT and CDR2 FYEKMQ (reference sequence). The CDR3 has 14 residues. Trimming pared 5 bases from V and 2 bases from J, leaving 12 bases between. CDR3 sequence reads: CASSHLGQNTEAFF. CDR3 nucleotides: TGTGCCAGCAGCCATCTGGGACAAAACACTGAAGCTTTCTTT.

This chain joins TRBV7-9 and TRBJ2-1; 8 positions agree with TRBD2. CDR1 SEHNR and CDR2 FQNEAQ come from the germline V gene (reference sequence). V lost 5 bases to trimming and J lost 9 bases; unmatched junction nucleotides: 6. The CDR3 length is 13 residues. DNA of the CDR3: TGTGCCAGCAGCCCGGGAGGGGAGAGTGAGCAGTTCTTC. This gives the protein CASSPGGESEQFF. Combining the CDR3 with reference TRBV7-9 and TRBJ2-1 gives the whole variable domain DTGVSQNPRHKITKRGQNVTFRCDPISEHNRLYWYRQTLGQGPEFLTYFQNEAQLEKSRLLSDRFSAERPKGSFSTLEIQRTEQGDSAMYLCASSPGGESEQFFGPGTRLTVL.

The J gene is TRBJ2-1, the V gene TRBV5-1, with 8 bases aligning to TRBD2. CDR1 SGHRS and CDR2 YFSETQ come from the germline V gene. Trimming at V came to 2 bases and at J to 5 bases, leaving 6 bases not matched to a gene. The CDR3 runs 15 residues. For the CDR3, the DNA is TGCGCCAGCAGCTTTAGCGGGACTAGTAACAATGAGCAGTTCTTC. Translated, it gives CASSFSGTSNNEQFF.

DNA of the CDR3: TGTGCCAGTAGTATTTCGGTGACGCGGGGGCAGTTCTTC. It translates to CASSISVTRGQFF. The chain is built from TRBV19 and TRBJ2-1; maybe TRBD2 (6 bases). Germline values: CDR1 LNHDA, CDR2 SQIVND (reference sequence). V was cut by 3 bases and J by 12 bases, with 15 bases left in between. This CDR3 contains 13 residues.